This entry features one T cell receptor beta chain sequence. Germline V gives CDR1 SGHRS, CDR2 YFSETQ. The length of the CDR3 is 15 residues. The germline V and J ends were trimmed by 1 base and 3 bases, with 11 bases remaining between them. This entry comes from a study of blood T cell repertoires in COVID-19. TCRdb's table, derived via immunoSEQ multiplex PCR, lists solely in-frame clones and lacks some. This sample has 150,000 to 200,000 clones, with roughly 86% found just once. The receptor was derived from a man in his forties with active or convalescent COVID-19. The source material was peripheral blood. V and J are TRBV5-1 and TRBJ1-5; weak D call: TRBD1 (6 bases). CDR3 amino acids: CASSLTGQNNQPQHF. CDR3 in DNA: TGCGCCAGCAGCTTGACCGGACAGAACAATCAGCCCCAGCATTTT.